This T cell receptor beta chain was captured by sequencing in a study of blood T cell repertoires in COVID-19. Overall study context: PBMCs, B-cell-depleted T cells, or T cells provided the cDNA or gDNA that made up the material.

This clone was seen once. Original data processing: Amplification with reference gene primers provided the estimates of nucleated cell counts. Generated by immunoSEQ multiplex PCR, the TCRdb table keeps only in-frame clones and is missing some. That table furnishes V, J and clone size, whereas the DNA furnished D and trimming. This repertoire shows about 64,000 clones, 70% to 90% found once; its top ten account for 14% to 15%. The sequenced sample consisted of peripheral blood. This receptor was taken from a man aged 80 or over with acute or convalescent COVID-19.

CDR3 coding DNA: TGTGCCAGCAGCAAAGCGGGGGGGCCAGAGACCCAGTACTTC. Amino acid sequence: CASSKAGGPETQYF. The chain links TRBV7-6 to TRBJ2-5; 10 nucleotides agree with TRBD2. Germline CDR1 SGHVS, CDR2 FNYEAQ. This CDR3 contains 14 residues. With V trimmed by 5 bases and J by 4 bases, 4 bases remained unmatched.